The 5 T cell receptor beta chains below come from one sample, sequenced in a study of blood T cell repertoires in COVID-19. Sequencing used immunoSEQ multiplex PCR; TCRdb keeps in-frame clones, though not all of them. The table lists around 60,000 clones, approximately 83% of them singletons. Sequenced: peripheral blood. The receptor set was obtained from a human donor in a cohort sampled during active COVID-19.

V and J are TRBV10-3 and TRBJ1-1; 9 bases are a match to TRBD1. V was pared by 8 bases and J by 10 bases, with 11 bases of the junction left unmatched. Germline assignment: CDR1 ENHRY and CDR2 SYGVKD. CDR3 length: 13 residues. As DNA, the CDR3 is TGTGCCATCGGGGGGGACAGGGTCACCCCAGCTTTCTTT. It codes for CAIGGDRVTPAFF.

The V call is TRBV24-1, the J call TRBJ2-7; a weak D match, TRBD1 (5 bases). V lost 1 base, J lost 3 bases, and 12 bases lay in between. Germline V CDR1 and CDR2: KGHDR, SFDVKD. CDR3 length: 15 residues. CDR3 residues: CATSDFGQGRYEQYF. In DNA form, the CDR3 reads TGTGCCACCAGTGATTTCGGGCAGGGCCGCTACGAGCAGTACTTC.

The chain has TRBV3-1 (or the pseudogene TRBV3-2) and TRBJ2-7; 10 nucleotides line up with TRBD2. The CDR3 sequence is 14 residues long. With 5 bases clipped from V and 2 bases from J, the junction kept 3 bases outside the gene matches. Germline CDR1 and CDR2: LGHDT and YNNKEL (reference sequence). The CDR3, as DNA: TGTGCCAGCAGCATAGCGGGAGGACCCTACGAGCAGTACTTC. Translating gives CASSIAGGPYEQYF.

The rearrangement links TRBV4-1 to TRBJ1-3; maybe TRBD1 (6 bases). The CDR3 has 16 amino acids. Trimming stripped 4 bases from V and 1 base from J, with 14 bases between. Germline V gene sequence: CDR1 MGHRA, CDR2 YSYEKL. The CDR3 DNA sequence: TGCGCCAGCAGCCCCGGCAGGGGTCATTCTGGAAACACCATATATTTT. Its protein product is CASSPGRGHSGNTIYF.

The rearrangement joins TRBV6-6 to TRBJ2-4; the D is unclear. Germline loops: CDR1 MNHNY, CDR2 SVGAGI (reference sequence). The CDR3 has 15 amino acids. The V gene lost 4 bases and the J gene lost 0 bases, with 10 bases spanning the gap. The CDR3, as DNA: TGTGCCAGCAGTTTGGGCTCCCTAGCCAAAAACATTCAGTACTTC. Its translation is CASSLGSLAKNIQYF.